This T cell receptor beta chain stems from a study of T cells in localized non-small cell lung cancer. Study outcomes and limitations: Heterogeneity cannot be ruled out, as sequencing used one tumor region only.

On this clone: The antigen is not known.

Libraries were prepared by immunoSEQ multiplex PCR; TCRdb keeps only in-frame clonotypes and omits some of them. The repertoire holds tens of thousands of clones, around 92% seen once, with around 3.9% in the top ten. Sequencing used peripheral blood mononuclear cells, obtained before any cancer treatment. The clonotype originates from a woman aged 40-69 years with stage III lung adenocarcinoma.

The CDR3 DNA follows: TGTGCCAGCAGCCAAGAATCTGGAGGGAGCGGGAATGAGCAGTTCTTC. It translates to CASSQESGGSGNEQFF. This rearrangement joins TRBV4-2 to TRBJ2-1; possible D gene TRBD2, 6 bases. This CDR3 contains 16 residues. The V end lost 0 bases, the J end lost 7 bases, and 16 bases lay between the germline ends. From germline, CDR1 is LGHNA and CDR2 YNFKEQ.